The present T cell receptor beta chain was sequenced within a study of shared clonotypes between healthy human individuals. As for the study in general: Donors consisted of two women and a few men between 18 and 49. Researchers assigned three CD4 naive, three CD4 memory, two CD8 naive and one CD8 memory plate to each donor.

The CDR3 consists of 15 residues. The V gene's germline CDR1 is SGHRS and CDR2 YFSETQ. Trimming pared 0 bases from V and 2 bases from J, leaving 9 bases between. Replicate PCRs run on sorted subsets employed 200 ng DNA, about 27,000 T cell genomes. As processed by the authors: Junction-only immunoSEQ data arrived without quality scores, meaning filtering differed. Sequenced by immunoSEQ multiplex PCR; TCRdb stores in-frame clones only, minus some. V, J and clone size are taken as reported in that table, and D and trimming were inferred from the DNA itself. The sample lists about 1,500,000 clones, more than 95% occurring once.

The chain is built from TRBV5-1 and TRBJ1-5; D is unclear. The sequence came from a man aged 25-40 years in good health. Material: naive CD4+ T cells sorted from blood. The subset was: CD45RA+ positively selected. This chain's CDR3 is CASSLEGMGNQPQHF. For the CDR3, the DNA is TGCGCCAGCAGCTTGGAAGGGATGGGCAATCAGCCCCAGCATTTT.